The present T cell receptor beta chain was sequenced within a study of shared clonotypes between healthy human individuals. The germline CDR1 and CDR2 sequences are SEHNR and FQNEAQ (reference sequence). The V end was cut by 1 base, the J end by 1 base, with 17 bases between. This CDR3 is 17 amino acids long. Study-wide findings and caveats: There were few donors, and this limited the genetic and exposure-history diversity represented.

As concerns this clone: Its antigen is currently unknown.

At the deep level, the assay was run. Clones were read by immunoSEQ multiplex PCR, and TCRdb kept only the in-frame ones, dropping some. The sample includes roughly 1,100,000 clones, around 74% of them seen just once. Donors had no recently reported acute infections or vaccinations and were HIV-negative. Sequencing was done on a sample of memory CD4+ T cells sorted from blood. Subset here: CD45RA-negative fraction. The chain couples TRBV7-9 to TRBJ2-7, with D possibly TRBD2 on 7 matching bases. This TCR was sampled from a man younger than 35 in good health. CDR3 bases: TGTGCCAGCAGCTTAGGGTGGTCGGGGGGCAGGTCCTACGAGCAGTACTTC. This codes for CASSLGWSGGRSYEQYF. The whole variable domain, remainder taken from reference TRBV7-9 and TRBJ2-7, is DTGVSQNPRHKITKRGQNVTFRCDPISEHNRLYWYRQTLGQGPEFLTYFQNEAQLEKSRLLSDRFSAERPKGSFSTLEIQRTEQGDSAMYLCASSLGWSGGRSYEQYFGPGTRLTVT.